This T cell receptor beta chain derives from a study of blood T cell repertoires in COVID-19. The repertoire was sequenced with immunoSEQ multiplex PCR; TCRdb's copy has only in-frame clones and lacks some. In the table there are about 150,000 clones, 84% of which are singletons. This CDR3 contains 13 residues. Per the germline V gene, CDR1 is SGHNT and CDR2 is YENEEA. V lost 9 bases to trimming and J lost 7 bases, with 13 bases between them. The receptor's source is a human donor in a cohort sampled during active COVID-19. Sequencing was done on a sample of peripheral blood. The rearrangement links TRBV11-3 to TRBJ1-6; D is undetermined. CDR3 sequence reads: CASGSTSNSPLHF. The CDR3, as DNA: TGTGCCAGTGGGAGCACCTCCAATTCACCCCTCCACTTT.